The rows below give T cell receptor beta chains drawn from one sample of a study of early T cells in non-severe SARS-CoV-2 infection. MiXCR was run by TCRdb on the 5' RACE reads, yielding one entry per CDR3 protein. The table includes several thousand distinct CDR3 sequences, 4.5% to 5.5% detected once. The sequencing input was whole blood. The source is an adult who was a healthcare worker with PCR-confirmed SARS-CoV-2 infection or an uninfected control (not recorded which). Both conserved end residues are part of each CDR3. Rows may omit the clone size; those that give it use once, few, many or a size class.

CDR3 protein,J gene,CDR3 length,V gene,clone size
CSASRLMRETQYF,TRBJ2-5,13,TRBV20-1,many
CASRTGTGSYNEQFF,TRBJ2-1,15,TRBV12-3/TRBV12-4,many
CASSLVRVNTGELFF,TRBJ2-2,15,TRBV12-3/TRBV12-4,-
CASSQDEEGLAVADTQYF,TRBJ2-3,18,TRBV4-1,-
CASKNEGNVGGYTF,TRBJ1-2,14,TRBV6-6,-
CASSQEGWGTGTSGRVNYEQYF,TRBJ2-7,22,TRBV4-1,many
CSVGYLGRKNTEAFF,TRBJ1-1,15,TRBV29-1,medium-sized
CATQGKSYNEQFF,TRBJ2-1,13,TRBV10-3,-
CASSVETSVGYEQYF,TRBJ2-7,15,TRBV2,many
CASRRQGWSDTQYF,TRBJ2-3,14,TRBV5-1,many
CSGGQSSTGELFF,TRBJ2-2,13,TRBV29-1,medium-sized
CASSQYTEAFF,TRBJ1-1,11,TRBV28,many
CASSQPGQDYGYTF,TRBJ1-2,14,TRBV4-1,medium-sized
CASSEWGPTSGNTIYF,TRBJ1-3,16,TRBV6-1,many
CASSLSIGLGTEAFF,TRBJ1-1,15,TRBV7-9,medium-sized
CASSPPPSGARRETQYF,TRBJ2-5,17,TRBV18,-
CSVAQGLTGNTEAFF,TRBJ1-1,15,TRBV29-1,medium-sized